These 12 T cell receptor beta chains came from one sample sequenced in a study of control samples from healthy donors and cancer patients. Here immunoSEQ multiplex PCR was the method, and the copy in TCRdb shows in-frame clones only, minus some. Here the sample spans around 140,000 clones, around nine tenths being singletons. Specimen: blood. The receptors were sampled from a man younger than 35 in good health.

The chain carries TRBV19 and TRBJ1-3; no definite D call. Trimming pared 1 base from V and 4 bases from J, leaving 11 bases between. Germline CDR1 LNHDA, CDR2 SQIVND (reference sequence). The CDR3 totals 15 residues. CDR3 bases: TGTGCCAGTAGTATAGTCAAGGTCCGCGGAAACACCATATATTTT. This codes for CASSIVKVRGNTIYF.

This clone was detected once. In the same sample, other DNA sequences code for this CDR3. CDR3 residues: CASSQGGDRYEKLFF. The CDR3 DNA reads as TGTGCCAGCAGCCAGGGAGGGGATCGCTATGAAAAACTGTTTTTT. This rearrangement joins TRBV14 to TRBJ1-4; TRBD1 is a possible D gene (5 bases). CDR1 and CDR2 (germline): SGHDN, FVKESK. V dropped 3 bases and J dropped 6 bases, with 14 bases sitting between them. This CDR3 contains 15 residues.

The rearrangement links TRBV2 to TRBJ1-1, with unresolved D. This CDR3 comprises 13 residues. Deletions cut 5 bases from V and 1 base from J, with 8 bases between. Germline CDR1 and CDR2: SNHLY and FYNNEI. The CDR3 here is CASSLVQNTEAFF. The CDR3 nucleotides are TGTGCCAGCAGTTTAGTACAGAACACTGAAGCTTTCTTT. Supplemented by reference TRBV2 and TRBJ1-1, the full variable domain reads EPEVTQTPSHQVTQMGQEVILRCVPISNHLYFYWYRQILGQKVEFLVSFYNNEISEKSEIFDDQFSVERPDGSNFTLKIRSTKLEDSAMYFCASSLVQNTEAFFGQGTRLTVV.

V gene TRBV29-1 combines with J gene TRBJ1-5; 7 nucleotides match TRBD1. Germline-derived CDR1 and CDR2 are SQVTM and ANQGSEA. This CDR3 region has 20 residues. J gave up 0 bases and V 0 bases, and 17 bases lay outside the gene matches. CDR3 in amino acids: CSVEDCRDRTRPYSNQPQHF. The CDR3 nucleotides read TGCAGCGTTGAAGACTGTAGGGACAGAACCCGACCTTATAGCAATCAGCCCCAGCATTTT.

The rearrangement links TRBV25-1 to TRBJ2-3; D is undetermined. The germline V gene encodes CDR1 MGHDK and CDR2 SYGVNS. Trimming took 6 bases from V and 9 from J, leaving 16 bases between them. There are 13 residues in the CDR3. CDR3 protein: CASSSPAASTQYF. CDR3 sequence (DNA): TGTGCCAGCAGCTCCCCGGCAGCGAGCACGCAGTATTTT.

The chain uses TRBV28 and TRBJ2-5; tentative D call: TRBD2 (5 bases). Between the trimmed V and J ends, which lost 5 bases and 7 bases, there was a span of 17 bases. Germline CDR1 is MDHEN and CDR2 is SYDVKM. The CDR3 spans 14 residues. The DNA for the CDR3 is TGTGCCAGCAGTACTAGGGTGAGGCGCGGGACCCAGTACTTC. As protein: CASSTRVRRGTQYF.

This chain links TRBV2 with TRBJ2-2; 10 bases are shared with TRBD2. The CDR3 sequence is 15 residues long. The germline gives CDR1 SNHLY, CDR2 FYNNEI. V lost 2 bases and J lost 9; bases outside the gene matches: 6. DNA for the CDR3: TGTGCCAGCAGTGAAAGCGGGGGGGCTAACCGGGAGCTGTTTTTT. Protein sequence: CASSESGGANRELFF.

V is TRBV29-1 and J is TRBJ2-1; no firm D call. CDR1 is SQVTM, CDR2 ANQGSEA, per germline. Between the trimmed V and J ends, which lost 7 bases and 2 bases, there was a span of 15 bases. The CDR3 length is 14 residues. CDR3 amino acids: CSAPLGITYNEQFF. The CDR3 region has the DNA TGCAGCGCCCCGTTGGGTATCACCTACAATGAGCAGTTCTTC.

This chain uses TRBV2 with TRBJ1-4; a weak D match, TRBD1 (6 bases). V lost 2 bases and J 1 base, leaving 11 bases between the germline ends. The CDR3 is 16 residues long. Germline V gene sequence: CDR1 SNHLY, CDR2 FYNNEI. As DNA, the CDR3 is TGTGCCAGCAGTGAATTCAGGGGAGGAACTAATGAAAAACTGTTTTTT. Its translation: CASSEFRGGTNEKLFF.

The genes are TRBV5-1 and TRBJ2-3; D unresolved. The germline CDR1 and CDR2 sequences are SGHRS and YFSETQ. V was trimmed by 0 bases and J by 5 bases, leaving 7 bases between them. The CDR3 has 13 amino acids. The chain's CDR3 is CASSLARRDTQYF. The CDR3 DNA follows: TGCGCCAGCAGCTTGGCCCGACGAGATACGCAGTATTTT.

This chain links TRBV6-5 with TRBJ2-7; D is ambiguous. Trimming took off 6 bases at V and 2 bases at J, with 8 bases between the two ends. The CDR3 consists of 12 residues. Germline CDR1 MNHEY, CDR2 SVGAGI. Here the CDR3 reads CASRAEAYEQYF. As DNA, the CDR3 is TGTGCCAGCAGAGCAGAAGCCTACGAGCAGTACTTC.

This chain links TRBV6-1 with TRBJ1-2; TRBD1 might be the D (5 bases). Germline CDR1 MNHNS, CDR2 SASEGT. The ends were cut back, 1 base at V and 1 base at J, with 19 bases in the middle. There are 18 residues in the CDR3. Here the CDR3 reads CASSEGPVRGHDNYGYTF. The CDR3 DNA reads TGTGCCAGCAGTGAAGGCCCCGTAAGGGGCCACGATAACTATGGCTACACCTTC.